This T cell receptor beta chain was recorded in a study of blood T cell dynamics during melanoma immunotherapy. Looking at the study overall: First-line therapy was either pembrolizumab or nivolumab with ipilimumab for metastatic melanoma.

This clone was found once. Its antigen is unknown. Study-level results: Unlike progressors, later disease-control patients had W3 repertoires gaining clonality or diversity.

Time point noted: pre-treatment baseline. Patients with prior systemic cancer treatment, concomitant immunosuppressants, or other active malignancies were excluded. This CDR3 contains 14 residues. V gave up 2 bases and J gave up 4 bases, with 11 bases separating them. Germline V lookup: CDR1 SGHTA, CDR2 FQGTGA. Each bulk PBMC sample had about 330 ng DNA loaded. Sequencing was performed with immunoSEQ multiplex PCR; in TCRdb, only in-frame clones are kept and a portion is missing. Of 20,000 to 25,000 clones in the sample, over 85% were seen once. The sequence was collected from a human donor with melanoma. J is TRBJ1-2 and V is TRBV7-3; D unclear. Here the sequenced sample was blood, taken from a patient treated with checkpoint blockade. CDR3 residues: CASSLQPDSYGYTF. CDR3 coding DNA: TGTGCCAGCAGCTTACAACCAGACTCCTATGGCTACACCTTC. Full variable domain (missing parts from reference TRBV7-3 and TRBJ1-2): GAGVSQTPSNKVTEKGKYVELRCDPISGHTALYWYRQSLGQGPEFLIYFQGTGAADDSGLPNDRFFAVRPEGSVSTLKIQRTERGDSAVYLCASSLQPDSYGYTFGSGTRLTVV.